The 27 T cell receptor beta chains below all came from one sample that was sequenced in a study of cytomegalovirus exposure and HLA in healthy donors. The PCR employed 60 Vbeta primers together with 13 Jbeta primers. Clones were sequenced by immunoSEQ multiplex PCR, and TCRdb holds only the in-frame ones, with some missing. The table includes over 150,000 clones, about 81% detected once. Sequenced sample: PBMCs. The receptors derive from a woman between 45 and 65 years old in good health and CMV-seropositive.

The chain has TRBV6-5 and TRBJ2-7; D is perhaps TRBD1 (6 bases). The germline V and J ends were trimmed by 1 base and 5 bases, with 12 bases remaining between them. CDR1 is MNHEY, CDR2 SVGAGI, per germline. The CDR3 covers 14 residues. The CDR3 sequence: CASSYLTGSDEQYF. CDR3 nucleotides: TGTGCCAGCAGTTACTTAACAGGGTCCGACGAGCAGTACTTC.

The chain's CDR3 is CASSLGEGGGNEQYF. In DNA, the CDR3 is TGTGCCAGCAGCTTAGGCGAAGGGGGCGGCAACGAGCAGTACTTC. This chain connects TRBV11-1 to TRBJ2-7; 7 nucleotides align to TRBD1. The CDR3 length is 15 residues. After removal of 1 base from V and 5 bases from J, the junction contained 8 bases not matched to a gene. CDR1 and CDR2 (germline): SGHAT, FQDESV (reference sequence).

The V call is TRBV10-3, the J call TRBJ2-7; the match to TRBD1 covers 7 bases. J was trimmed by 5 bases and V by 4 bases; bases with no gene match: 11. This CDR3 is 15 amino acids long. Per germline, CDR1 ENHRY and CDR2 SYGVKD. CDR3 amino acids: CAISALEQGIHEQYF. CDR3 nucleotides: TGTGCCATCAGTGCTTTGGAACAGGGGATCCACGAGCAGTACTTC.

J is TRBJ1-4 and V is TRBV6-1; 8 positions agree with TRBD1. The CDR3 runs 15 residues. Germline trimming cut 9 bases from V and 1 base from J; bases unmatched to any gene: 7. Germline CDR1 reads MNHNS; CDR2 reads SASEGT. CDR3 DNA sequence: TGTGCCAGGAAAACAGGGGGGAGAACTAATGAAAAACTGTTTTTT. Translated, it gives CARKTGGRTNEKLFF.

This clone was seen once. The CDR3 here is CASSRGTATYEQYF. In nucleotides, the CDR3 is TGTGCCAGCAGCCGAGGGACAGCTACCTACGAGCAGTACTTC. The V call is TRBV5-6, the J call TRBJ2-7; 7 positions agree with TRBD1. V dropped 4 bases and J dropped 2; count of bases not matched to a gene: 6. This CDR3 region has 14 residues. Germline loops: CDR1 SGHDT, CDR2 YYEEEE.

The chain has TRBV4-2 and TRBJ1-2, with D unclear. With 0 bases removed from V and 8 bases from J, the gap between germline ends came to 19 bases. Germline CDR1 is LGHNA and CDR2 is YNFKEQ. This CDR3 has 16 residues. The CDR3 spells CASSQDPFAASTGYTF. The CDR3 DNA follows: TGTGCCAGCAGCCAAGATCCCTTCGCGGCGTCCACAGGCTACACCTTC.

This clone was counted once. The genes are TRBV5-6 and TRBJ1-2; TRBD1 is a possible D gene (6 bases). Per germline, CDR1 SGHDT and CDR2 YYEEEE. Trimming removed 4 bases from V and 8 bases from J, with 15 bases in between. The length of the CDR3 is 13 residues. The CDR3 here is CASSSEGGRGYTF. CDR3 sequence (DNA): TGTGCCAGCAGCAGTGAGGGGGGGAGAGGCTACACCTTC.

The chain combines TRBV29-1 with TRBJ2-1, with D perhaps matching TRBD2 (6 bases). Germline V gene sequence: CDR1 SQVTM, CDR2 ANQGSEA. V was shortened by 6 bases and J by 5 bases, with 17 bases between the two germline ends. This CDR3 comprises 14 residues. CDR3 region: CSVRGVGGNNEQFF. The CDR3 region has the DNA TGCAGCGTCCGCGGGGTTGGGGGGAACAATGAGCAGTTCTTC.

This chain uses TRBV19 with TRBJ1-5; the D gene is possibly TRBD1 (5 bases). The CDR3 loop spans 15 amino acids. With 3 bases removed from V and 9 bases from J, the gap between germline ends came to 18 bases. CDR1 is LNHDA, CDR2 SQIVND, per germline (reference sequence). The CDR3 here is CASSIASGGGRPQHF. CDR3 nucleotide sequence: TGTGCCAGTAGTATTGCCAGCGGGGGGGGGAGGCCCCAGCATTTT.

As DNA, the CDR3 is TGTGCCAGCAGTGAACGTGAGGTTGGAAACACCATATATTTT. This translates into CASSEREVGNTIYF. The chain links TRBV2 to TRBJ1-3; no firm D call. Trimming shortened V by 2 bases and J by 3 bases, and 8 bases separated the two germline ends. The CDR3 runs to 14 residues. The germline gives CDR1 SNHLY, CDR2 FYNNEI.

The CDR3 nucleotides are TGTGCCAGCAGTCCGGGACAGGGGCTACCCAACTATGGCTACACCTTC. It specifies CASSPGQGLPNYGYTF. The V gene is TRBV27, the J gene TRBJ1-2, with 10 nucleotides matching TRBD1. The V gene's germline CDR1 is MNHEY and CDR2 SMNVEV (reference sequence). The V segment lost 5 bases and the J segment 2 bases; nucleotides outside the gene matches: 8. CDR3 length: 16 amino acids.

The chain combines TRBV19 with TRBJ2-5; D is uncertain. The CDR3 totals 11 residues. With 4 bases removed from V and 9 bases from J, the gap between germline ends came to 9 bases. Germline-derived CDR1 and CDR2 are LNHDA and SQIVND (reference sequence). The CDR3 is CASSTGVAQYF. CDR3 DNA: TGTGCCAGTAGTACAGGTGTAGCCCAGTACTTC.

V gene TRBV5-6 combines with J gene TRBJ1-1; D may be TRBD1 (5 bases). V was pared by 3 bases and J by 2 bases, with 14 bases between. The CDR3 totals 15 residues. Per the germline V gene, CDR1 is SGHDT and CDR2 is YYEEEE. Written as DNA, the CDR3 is TGTGCCAGCAGCTCCTTCCCGACAGAAAACACTGAAGCTTTCTTT. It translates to CASSSFPTENTEAFF. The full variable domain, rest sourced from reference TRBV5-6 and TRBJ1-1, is DAGVTQSPTHLIKTRGQQVTLRCSPKSGHDTVSWYQQALGQGPQFIFQYYEEEERQRGNFPDRFSGHQFPNYSSELNVNALLLGDSALYLCASSSFPTENTEAFFGQGTRLTVV.

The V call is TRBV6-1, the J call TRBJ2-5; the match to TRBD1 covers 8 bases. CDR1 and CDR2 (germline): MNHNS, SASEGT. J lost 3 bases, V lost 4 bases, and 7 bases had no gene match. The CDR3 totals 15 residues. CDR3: CASSALTGEEETQYF. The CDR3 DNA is TGTGCCAGCAGTGCCTTGACAGGGGAGGAAGAGACCCAGTACTTC.

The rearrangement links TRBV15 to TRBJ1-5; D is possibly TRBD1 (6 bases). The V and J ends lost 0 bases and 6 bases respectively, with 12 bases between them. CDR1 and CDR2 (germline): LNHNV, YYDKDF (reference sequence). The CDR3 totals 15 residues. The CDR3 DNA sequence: TGTGCCACCAGCAGAGATCGAACAGGGCCTCAGCCCCAGCATTTT. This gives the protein CATSRDRTGPQPQHF.

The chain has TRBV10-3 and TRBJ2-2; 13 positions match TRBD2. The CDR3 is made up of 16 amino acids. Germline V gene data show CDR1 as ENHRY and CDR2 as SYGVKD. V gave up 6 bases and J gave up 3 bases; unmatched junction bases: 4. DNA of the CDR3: TGTGCCATCAGCCCACTAGCGGGGGGGGACACCGGGGAGCTGTTTTTT. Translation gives CAISPLAGGDTGELFF.

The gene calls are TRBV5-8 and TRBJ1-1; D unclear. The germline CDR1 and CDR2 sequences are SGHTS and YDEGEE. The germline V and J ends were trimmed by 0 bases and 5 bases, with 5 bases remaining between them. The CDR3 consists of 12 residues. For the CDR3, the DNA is TGTGCCAGCAGCTTGGACTTAACTGAAGCTTTCTTT. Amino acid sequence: CASSLDLTEAFF.

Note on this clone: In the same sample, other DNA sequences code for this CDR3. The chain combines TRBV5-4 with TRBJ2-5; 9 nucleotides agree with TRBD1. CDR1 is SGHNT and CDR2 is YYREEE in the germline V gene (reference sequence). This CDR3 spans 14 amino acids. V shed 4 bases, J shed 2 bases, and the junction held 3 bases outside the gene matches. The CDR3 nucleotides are TGTGCCAGCAGCCTCGGACAGGGGCAAGAGACCCAGTACTTC. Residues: CASSLGQGQETQYF.

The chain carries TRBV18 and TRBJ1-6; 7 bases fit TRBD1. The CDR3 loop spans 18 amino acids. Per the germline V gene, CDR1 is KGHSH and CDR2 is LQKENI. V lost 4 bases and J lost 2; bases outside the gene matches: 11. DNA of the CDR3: TGTGCCAGCTCACGGGAAATCGGACAGGCCGCCTATAATTCACCCCTCCACTTT. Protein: CASSREIGQAAYNSPLHF. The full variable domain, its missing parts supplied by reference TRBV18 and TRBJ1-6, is NAGVMQNPRHLVRRRGQEARLRCSPMKGHSHVYWYRQLPEEGLKFMVYLQKENIIDESGMPKERFSAEFPKEGPSILRIQQVVRGDSAAYFCASSREIGQAAYNSPLHFGNGTRLTVT.

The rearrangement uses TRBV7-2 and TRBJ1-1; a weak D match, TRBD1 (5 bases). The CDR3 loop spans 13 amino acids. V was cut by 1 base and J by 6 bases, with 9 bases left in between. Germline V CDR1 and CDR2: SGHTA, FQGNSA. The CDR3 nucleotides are TGTGCCAGCAGCTTAGGGGGGGGATCTGAAGCTTTCTTT. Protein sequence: CASSLGGGSEAFF.

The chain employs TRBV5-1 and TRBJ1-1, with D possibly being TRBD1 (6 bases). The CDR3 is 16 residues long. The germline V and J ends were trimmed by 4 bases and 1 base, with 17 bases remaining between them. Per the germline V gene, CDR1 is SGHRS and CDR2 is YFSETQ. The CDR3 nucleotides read TGCGCCAGCAGCCGATTTGGGGGGGACACGAACACTGAAGCTTTCTTT. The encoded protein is CASSRFGGDTNTEAFF.

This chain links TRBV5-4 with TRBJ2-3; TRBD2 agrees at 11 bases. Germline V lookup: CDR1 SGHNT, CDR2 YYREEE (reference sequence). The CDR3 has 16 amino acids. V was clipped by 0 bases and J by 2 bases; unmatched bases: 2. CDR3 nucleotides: TGTGCCAGCAGCTTGGAACTAGCGGGGGCCACAGATACGCAGTATTTT. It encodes CASSLELAGATDTQYF.

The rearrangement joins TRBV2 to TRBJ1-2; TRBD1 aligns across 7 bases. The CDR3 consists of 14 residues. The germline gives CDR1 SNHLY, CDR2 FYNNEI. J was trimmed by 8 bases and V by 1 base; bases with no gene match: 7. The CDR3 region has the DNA TGTGCCAGCAGTGAAGAGGTAGGGGGCCCGGGCTACACCTTC. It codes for CASSEEVGGPGYTF. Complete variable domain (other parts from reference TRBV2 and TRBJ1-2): EPEVTQTPSHQVTQMGQEVILRCVPISNHLYFYWYRQILGQKVEFLVSFYNNEISEKSEIFDDQFSVERPDGSNFTLKIRSTKLEDSAMYFCASSEEVGGPGYTFGSGTRLTVV.

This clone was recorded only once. CDR3 nucleotides: TGTGCCATCGGATCGCAGGAAAGTTCACCCCTCCACTTT. Translated: CAIGSQESSPLHF. The V call is TRBV10-3, the J call TRBJ1-6; D is unresolved. Trimming removed 8 bases from V and 9 bases from J, with 14 bases in between. The CDR3 runs 13 residues. CDR1 ENHRY and CDR2 SYGVKD come from the germline V gene.

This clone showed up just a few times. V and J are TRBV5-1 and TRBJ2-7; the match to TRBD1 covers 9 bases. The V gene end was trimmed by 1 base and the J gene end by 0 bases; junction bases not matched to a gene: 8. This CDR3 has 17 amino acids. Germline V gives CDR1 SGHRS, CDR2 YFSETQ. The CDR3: CASSLPPGTGISYEQYF. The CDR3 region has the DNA TGCGCCAGCAGCTTGCCCCCCGGGACAGGGATCTCCTACGAGCAGTACTTC.

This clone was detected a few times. The CDR3 DNA is TGTGCCAGTGACAGGGGGCGAGGTTGGGGCAATCAGCCCCAGCATTTT. It translates to CASDRGRGWGNQPQHF. This rearrangement joins TRBV19 to TRBJ1-5, with 10 bases fitting TRBD1. CDR3 length equals 16 residues. V lost 8 bases, J lost 2 bases, and 9 bases stayed unmatched. The germline CDR1 and CDR2 sequences are LNHDA and SQIVND (reference sequence).

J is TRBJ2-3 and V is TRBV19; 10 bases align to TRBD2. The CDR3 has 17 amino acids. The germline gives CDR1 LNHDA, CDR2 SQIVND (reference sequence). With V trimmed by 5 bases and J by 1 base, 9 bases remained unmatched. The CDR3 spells CASSDRAGGRGTDTQYF. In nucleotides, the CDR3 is TGTGCCAGTAGTGACCGAGCGGGGGGGCGAGGCACAGATACGCAGTATTTT.